The source of this TCR beta chain is a study of blood T cell repertoires in COVID-19. Clones were read by immunoSEQ multiplex PCR, and TCRdb kept only the in-frame ones, dropping some. This sample has around 250,000 clones, with 91% found just once. Germline CDR1 SGHDT, CDR2 YYEEEE. The V segment lost 3 bases and the J segment 4 bases; nucleotides outside the gene matches: 9. CDR3 length equals 15 residues. Sequenced: PBMCs or T cells enriched from blood (not recorded which). This chain joins TRBV5-6 and TRBJ1-2; 7 bases line up with TRBD1. This sequence originates from a man aged 35-49 years who had been exposed to COVID-19. This CDR3 reads CASSSRGTETYGYTF. The CDR3 DNA sequence: TGTGCCAGCAGCTCTAGAGGGACAGAAACCTATGGCTACACCTTC.